A selection of T cell receptor beta chains follows, all from one sample in a study of blood T cell repertoires in COVID-19. Method: immunoSEQ multiplex PCR; TCRdb's copy keeps in-frame clones and lacks some. Of 120,000 to 150,000 clones listed, 88% are singletons. The specimen sequenced was peripheral blood. These receptors all stem from a human donor in a cohort sampled during active COVID-19. Each CDR3 is given with its conserved first and last residue.

TRBV2 | CASSNPGLAGRENEQFF
TRBV4-3 | CASSQVRGSNQPQHF
TRBV7-2 | CASRGSGDTQYF
TRBV19 | CASSILATGVEKLFF
TRBV18 | CASSPSPASGGYQETQYF
TRBV30 | CAWSLGQGVYEQYF
TRBV27 | CASRHKITGGYEQYF
TRBV11-2 | CASSFTGFEMNTEAFF
TRBV14 | CASSQGGGLGFDEQFF
TRBV5-6 | CASSFGPYTGTATGNTIYF
TRBV30 | CAWSVRWDTQYF
TRBV19 | CASSKIRGPQPQHF
TRBV4-1 | CASSQEVPGIYEQYF
TRBV23-1 | CASRPVRTKLFF
TRBV9 | CASSVGTGTHTEAFF
TRBV6-2/TRBV6-3 | CASSYSSTREASQLSYEQYF
TRBV5-6 | CASSFGTGAINQPQHF
TRBV23-1 | CASRLAGEETQYF
TRBV19 | CASSIDLGVSYNQPQHF
TRBV14 | CASSQVAPGGPHEQYF
TRBV9 | CASSRTGGTSFDEQYF
TRBV24-1 | CATSPGQLETQYF
TRBV7-8 | CASSSPQGPTYEQYF
TRBV11-2 | CASSGLFGNTIYF
TRBV11-2 | CASSLVRTGSLNEQFF